This T cell receptor beta chain was observed in a study of regulatory T cells in long-lasting Graves disease. To make TCR beta libraries, researchers used iRepertoire HTBI primers and Arm-PCR of CDR3 regions. Each CDR3 protein is one row after TCRdb ran MiXCR on the multiplex PCR reads. The sample has around 420,000 distinct CDR3 sequences, approximately 15% seen once. Concerning this clonotype: Relative to the germline gene, one junction end is altered; a read error may explain this.

Time point defined: newly diagnosed GD, antithyroid drugs for less than 3 months. PBMC-derived RNA was used for the TCR library. The CDR3 contains 16 residues. CDR1 and CDR2 (germline): SGHAT, FQNNGV. This same sample was also part of a study on T cells in Graves' hyperthyroidism and ophthalmopathy. As that study records: Most clonotypes expanded in the thyroid (above 0.001) were also present in blood.

The receptor's source is a woman between 35 and 50 years old with Graves disease. The chain recombines TRBV11-2 with TRBJ2-3; D may be TRBD1 (6 bases). Sequencing used peripheral blood mononuclear cells (PBMCs), obtained at new diagnosis, from a patient treated with antithyroid drugs. CDR3: CVSSLVPQGSTDTQYF. The CDR3 bases are TGTGTCAGCAGCTTAGTTCCACAGGGAAGCACAGATACGCAGTATTTT.